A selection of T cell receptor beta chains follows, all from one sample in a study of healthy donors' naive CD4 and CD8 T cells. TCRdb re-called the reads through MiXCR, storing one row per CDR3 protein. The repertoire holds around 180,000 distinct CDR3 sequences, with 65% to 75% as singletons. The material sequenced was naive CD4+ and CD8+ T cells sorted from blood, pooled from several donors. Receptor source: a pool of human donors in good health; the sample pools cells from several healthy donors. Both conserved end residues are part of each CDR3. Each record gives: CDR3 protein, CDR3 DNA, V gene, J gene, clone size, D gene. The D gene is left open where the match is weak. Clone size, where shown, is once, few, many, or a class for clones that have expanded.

CASSLGGRYNEQFF	TGTGCCAGCAGTTTAGGTGGGAGGTACAATGAGCAGTTCTTC	TRBV27	TRBJ2-1	-	-
CATRGQASYEQYF	TGTGCCACCAGGGGCCAAGCATCCTACGAGCAGTACTTC	TRBV15	TRBJ2-7	few	-
CASSSHGTYNEQFF	TGTGCCAGCAGCTCCCACGGCACCTACAATGAGCAGTTCTTC	TRBV7-8	TRBJ2-1	few	-
CASSGPDTQYF	TGCGCCAGCAGCGGGCCAGATACGCAGTATTTT	TRBV4-1	TRBJ2-3	-	-
CASSFTPAGQGGGEQFF	TGTGCCAGCAGTTTCACCCCCGCCGGACAGGGGGGAGGGGAGCAGTTCTTC	TRBV27	TRBJ2-1	-	TRBD1
CAWTWGRGLRSSYEQYF	TGTGCCTGGACTTGGGGCAGAGGACTGAGAAGCTCCTACGAGCAGTACTTC	TRBV30	TRBJ2-7	few	-
CAISGQGRASYEQYF	TGTGCCATCAGTGGACAGGGCCGAGCGTCCTACGAGCAGTACTTC	TRBV10-3	TRBJ2-7	-	TRBD1
CASSYSSGSGAPLHF	TGTGCCAGCAGTTACTCATCTGGGAGCGGTGCACCCCTCCACTTT	TRBV6-2/TRBV6-3	TRBJ1-6	few	-
CASRSQGVYQPQHF	TGTGCCAGCAGATCCCAGGGTGTCTATCAGCCCCAGCATTTT	TRBV6-5	TRBJ1-5	-	-
CSVEGTQGAFF	TGCAGCGTTGAGGGGACCCAGGGAGCTTTCTTT	TRBV29-1	TRBJ1-1	-	-
CSVEPTGDGTEAFF	TGCAGCGTTGAGCCCACAGGGGATGGCACTGAAGCTTTCTTT	TRBV29-1	TRBJ1-1	few	TRBD1
CSASGSGRNYGYTF	TGCAGTGCTAGTGGGTCAGGCCGTAACTATGGCTACACCTTC	TRBV20-1	TRBJ1-2	-	-
CSVRVSSGTYNEQFF	TGCAGCGTTCGAGTGAGTAGCGGTACCTACAATGAGCAGTTCTTC	TRBV29-1	TRBJ2-1	-	-
CASSVQGVSYEQYF	TGTGCCAGCAGTGTACAGGGGGTCTCCTACGAGCAGTACTTC	TRBV6-5	TRBJ2-7	-	TRBD1
CASTSDRGKDSPLHF	TGCGCCAGCACCTCGGACAGGGGGAAGGATTCACCCCTCCACTTT	TRBV5-1	TRBJ1-6	few	TRBD1
CAVTVSYEQYF	TGTGCAGTGACAGTCTCCTACGAGCAGTACTTC	TRBV30	TRBJ2-7	-	-
CASSLIGAEKLFF	TGTGCCAGCAGCTTAATAGGGGCGGAAAAACTGTTTTTT	TRBV7-2	TRBJ1-4	-	-
CASSFSAGPYNEQFF	TGTGCCAGCAGTTTCTCTGCGGGGCCATACAATGAGCAGTTCTTC	TRBV27	TRBJ2-1	-	-
CASSHNPWGLAGEAGNTIYF	TGTGCCAGCAGTCACAACCCGTGGGGGTTGGCAGGGGAAGCTGGAAACACCATATATTTT	TRBV6-6	TRBJ1-3	once	-
CASSLGSGTQYF	TGTGCCAGCAGTTTAGGCAGTGGGACCCAGTACTTC	TRBV12-3/TRBV12-4	TRBJ2-5	-	-
CASSFRDSNPYEQYF	TGTGCCAGCAGTTTTAGGGACAGCAACCCCTACGAGCAGTACTTC	TRBV12-3/TRBV12-4	TRBJ2-7	once	TRBD1
CASSSPAGGYEQYF	TGTGCCAGCAGCAGCCCGGCGGGCGGGTACGAGCAGTACTTC	TRBV11-2	TRBJ2-7	-	-
CSAVTGNAISVHEQYF	TGCAGCGCTGTAACAGGGAATGCAATTTCAGTCCACGAGCAGTACTTC	TRBV29-1	TRBJ2-7	-	-
CASSLESGTYEQYF	TGTGCCAGCAGCTTAGAGTCGGGGACCTACGAGCAGTACTTC	TRBV7-2	TRBJ2-7	-	-
CAGGSGRKNTKAFF	TGTGCCGGAGGATCGGGACGGAAGAACACTAAAGCTTTCTTT	TRBV6-1	TRBJ1-1	-	-
CASSYLGTGFYNEQFF	TGTGCCAGCAGTTACCTAGGGACAGGCTTCTACAATGAGCAGTTCTTC	TRBV6-5	TRBJ2-1	few	TRBD1
CASSLLSVGDGYTF	TGTGCCAGCAGTTTACTCTCCGTGGGGGATGGCTACACCTTC	TRBV12-3/TRBV12-4	TRBJ1-2	-	-
CASSLSRQQPQHF	TGTGCCAGCAGTTTATCCCGACAGCAGCCCCAGCATTTT	TRBV27	TRBJ1-5	few	-
CASSLIGDTQYF	TGTGCCAGCAGCTTAATAGGAGATACGCAGTATTTT	TRBV5-4	TRBJ2-3	few	-
CASSNTGITEAFF	TGTGCCAGCAGTAATACAGGGATCACTGAAGCTTTCTTT	TRBV6-1	TRBJ1-1	-	-
CATSRVTGSTSPLHF	TGTGCCACCAGCAGAGTGACAGGGTCCACTTCACCCCTCCACTTT	TRBV15	TRBJ1-6	few	TRBD1
CASTPGSVPYNEQFF	TGTGCCAGTACCCCAGGGAGCGTTCCCTACAATGAGCAGTTCTTC	TRBV19	TRBJ2-1	-	-
CAWSVQYEQYF	TGTGCCTGGAGTGTTCAGTACGAGCAGTACTTC	TRBV30	TRBJ2-7	few	-
CASSYAGLASYEQYF	TGTGCCAGCAGTTACGCGGGACTAGCCTCCTACGAGCAGTACTTC	TRBV6-5	TRBJ2-7	-	TRBD2
CATSDTSGSEETQYF	TGTGCCACCAGTGACACCTCCGGGTCCGAAGAGACCCAGTACTTC	TRBV24-1	TRBJ2-5	-	-
CATSENTEAFF	TGTGCCACCAGTGAGAACACTGAAGCTTTCTTT	TRBV24-1	TRBJ1-1	-	-
CSVEGPPKGELFF	TGCAGCGTTGAGGGACCACCCAAAGGGGAGCTGTTTTTT	TRBV29-1	TRBJ2-2	-	-
CAISESPSGYQPQHF	TGTGCCATCAGTGAATCCCCGAGCGGATATCAGCCCCAGCATTTT	TRBV10-3	TRBJ1-5	-	-
CASRPMTSIGGEAFF	TGTGCCAGCAGACCTATGACAAGCATCGGCGGTGAAGCTTTCTTT	TRBV12-3/TRBV12-4	TRBJ1-1	-	-
CSVEERTGGSYEQYF	TGCAGCGTTGAGGAGAGGACAGGGGGCAGCTACGAGCAGTACTTC	TRBV29-1	TRBJ2-7	-	TRBD1
CSVRRTSYEQYF	TGCAGCGTGCGGAGGACCTCCTACGAGCAGTACTTC	TRBV29-1	TRBJ2-7	-	-
CASSPPLAGGYNEQFF	TGTGCCAGCAGTCCCCCGCTAGCGGGAGGCTACAATGAGCAGTTCTTC	TRBV27	TRBJ2-1	-	TRBD2
CASSINLWEAGNSYNEQFF	TGTGCCAGTAGTATCAACCTTTGGGAGGCGGGCAACTCCTACAATGAGCAGTTCTTC	TRBV19	TRBJ2-1	-	-
CSVPGQGASGYTF	TGCAGCGTTCCAGGACAGGGGGCAAGCGGCTACACCTTC	TRBV29-1	TRBJ1-2	-	TRBD1
CSVARDRDRYEQCF	TGCAGCGTCGCCCGGGACAGGGATCGCTACGAGCAGTGCTTC	TRBV29-1	TRBJ2-7	once	TRBD1